The present T cell receptor (beta chain) was sequenced within a study of blood T cell repertoires in COVID-19. Study in general: From the United States, Italy and Spain came samples of acute and convalescent COVID-19. The analysed material was cDNA or gDNA that came from T cells, B-cell-depleted T cells, or PBMCs.

Patients at the Seattle site were enrolled during active infection and followed longitudinally. Methods used by the authors: Using reference gene primer amplification, nucleated cell counts were estimated. Repertoires were generated with immunoSEQ multiplex PCR, while TCRdb's copy carries only in-frame clones and drops some. V and J calls plus clone size are reproduced from that table; the DNA served to infer D and trimming. The data show a few hundred thousand clones, roughly four fifths seen once. V was clipped by 7 bases and J by 4 bases, with 12 bases between them. CDR1 is SGHRS and CDR2 is YFSETQ in the germline V gene. This CDR3 has 12 residues.

The sample consisted of peripheral blood. The source of this sequence is a person aged 65 to 85 with COVID-19, enrolled during active disease. This sequence joins TRBV5-1 and TRBJ2-7; D is perhaps TRBD1 (7 bases). The CDR3 region has the DNA TGCGCCAGCCAGGGGGGCAGTTACGAGCAGTACTTC. Translation gives CASQGGSYEQYF.